The clone carrying this T cell receptor (beta chain) was detected a few times. Its specificity is not known. The data were taken from a study of human T cells and chemical hapten exposure. Across the whole study: Per-sample TCR yield variability stemmed mainly from small pooled library volume differences. Overall study results and limits: Unchanged with DPC sensitization were TCRs above 1 in 1000 frequency.

What the library attached to individual cDNA molecules were unique molecular identifiers. TCRdb re-called the reads with MiXCR, one entry per CDR3 protein. The data show about 120,000 distinct CDR3 sequences, with 8% to 9.5% seen just once and roughly 1.5% held by the top ten. The length of the CDR3 is 16 residues. The trim removed 2 bases at V and 0 bases at J, leaving 4 bases unmatched. The total RNA was obtained from whole blood that was not fractionated. V gene TRBV12-3 or TRBV12-4 combines with J gene TRBJ2-1; 7 nucleotides align to TRBD1. Sequenced sample: whole blood. The clonotype was recovered from a human donor in good health. Some clones in this sample may be carry-over from other donors' samples. Here the CDR3 reads CASSLMPGGSYNEQFF. CDR3 nucleotide sequence: TGTGCCAGCAGTTTAATGCCAGGGGGCTCCTACAATGAGCAGTTCTTC.